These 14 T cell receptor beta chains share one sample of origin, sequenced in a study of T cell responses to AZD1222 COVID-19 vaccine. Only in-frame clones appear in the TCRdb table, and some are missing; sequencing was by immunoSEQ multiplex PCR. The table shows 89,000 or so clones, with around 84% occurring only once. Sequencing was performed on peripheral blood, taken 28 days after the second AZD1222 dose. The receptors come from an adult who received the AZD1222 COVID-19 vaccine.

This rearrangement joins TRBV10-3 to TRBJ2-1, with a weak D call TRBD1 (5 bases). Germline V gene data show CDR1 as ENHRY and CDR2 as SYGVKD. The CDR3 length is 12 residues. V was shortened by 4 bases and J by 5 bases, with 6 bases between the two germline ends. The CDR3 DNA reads TGTGCCATCAGTGTACAGGACAATGAGCAGTTCTTC. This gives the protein CAISVQDNEQFF.

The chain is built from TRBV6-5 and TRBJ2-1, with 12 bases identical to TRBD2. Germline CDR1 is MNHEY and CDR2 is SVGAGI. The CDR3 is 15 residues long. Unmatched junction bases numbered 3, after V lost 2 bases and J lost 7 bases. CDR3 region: CASSYSLAGGNEQFF. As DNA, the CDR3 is TGTGCCAGCAGTTACAGTCTAGCGGGAGGGAATGAGCAGTTCTTC.

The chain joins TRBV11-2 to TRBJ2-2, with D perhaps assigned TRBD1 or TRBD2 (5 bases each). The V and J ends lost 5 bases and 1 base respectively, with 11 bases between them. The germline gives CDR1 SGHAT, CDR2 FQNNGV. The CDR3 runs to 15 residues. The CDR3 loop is CASSLQRGNTGELFF. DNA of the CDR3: TGTGCCAGCAGCCTACAGAGGGGGAACACCGGGGAGCTGTTTTTT.

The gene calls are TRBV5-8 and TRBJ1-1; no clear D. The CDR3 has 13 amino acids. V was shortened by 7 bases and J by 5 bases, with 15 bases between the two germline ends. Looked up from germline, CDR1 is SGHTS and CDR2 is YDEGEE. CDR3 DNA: TGTGCCAGCCGGAATGGGTTGAGGACTGAAGCTTTCTTT. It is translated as CASRNGLRTEAFF.

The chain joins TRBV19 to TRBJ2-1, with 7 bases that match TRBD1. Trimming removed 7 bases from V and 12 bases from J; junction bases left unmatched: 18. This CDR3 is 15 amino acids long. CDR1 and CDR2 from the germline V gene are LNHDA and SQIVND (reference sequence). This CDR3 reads CASTPTGQDPWRQFF. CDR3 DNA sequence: TGTGCCAGTACTCCGACTGGACAGGATCCATGGCGGCAGTTCTTC.

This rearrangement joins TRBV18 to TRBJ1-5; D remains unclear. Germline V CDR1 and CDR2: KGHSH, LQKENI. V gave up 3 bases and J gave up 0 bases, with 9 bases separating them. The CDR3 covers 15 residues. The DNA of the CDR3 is TGTGCCAGCTCACCGATGGGGAATAGCAATCAGCCCCAGCATTTT. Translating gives CASSPMGNSNQPQHF.

CDR3 residues: CASSQDPGGNIQYF. The CDR3 coding sequence is TGCGCCAGCAGCCAAGATCCGGGCGGAAACATTCAGTACTTC. The chain uses TRBV4-3 and TRBJ2-4, with unresolved D. Germline V CDR1 and CDR2: LGHNA, YSLEER. Trimming took 0 bases from V and 6 from J, leaving 9 bases between them. This CDR3 contains 14 residues.

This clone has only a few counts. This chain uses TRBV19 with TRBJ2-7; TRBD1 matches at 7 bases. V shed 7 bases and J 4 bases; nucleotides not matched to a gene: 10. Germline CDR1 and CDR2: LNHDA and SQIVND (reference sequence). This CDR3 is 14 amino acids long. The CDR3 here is CASKTGTEAYEQYF. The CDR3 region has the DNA TGTGCCAGTAAAACCGGGACAGAGGCTTACGAGCAGTACTTC.

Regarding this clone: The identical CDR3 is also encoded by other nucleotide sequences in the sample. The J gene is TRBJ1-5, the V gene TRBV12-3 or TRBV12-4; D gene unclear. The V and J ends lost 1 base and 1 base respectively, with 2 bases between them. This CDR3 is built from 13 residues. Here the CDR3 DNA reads TGTGCCAGCAGTTTAGAGAGCAATCAGCCCCAGCATTTT. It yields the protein CASSLESNQPQHF.

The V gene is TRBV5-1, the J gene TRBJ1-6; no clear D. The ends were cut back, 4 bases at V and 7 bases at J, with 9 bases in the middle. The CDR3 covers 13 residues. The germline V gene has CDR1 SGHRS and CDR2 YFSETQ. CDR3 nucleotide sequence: TGCGCCAGCAGCACGGACGGGAATTCACCCCTCCACTTT. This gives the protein CASSTDGNSPLHF.

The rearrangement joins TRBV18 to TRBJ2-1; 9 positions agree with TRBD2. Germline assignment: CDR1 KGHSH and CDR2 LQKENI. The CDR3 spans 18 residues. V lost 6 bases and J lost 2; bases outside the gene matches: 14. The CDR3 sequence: CASSPTLAREGPYNEQFF. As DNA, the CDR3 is TGTGCCAGCTCTCCCACCTTGGCGCGGGAGGGCCCCTACAATGAGCAGTTCTTC. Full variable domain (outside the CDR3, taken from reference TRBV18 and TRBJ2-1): NAGVMQNPRHLVRRRGQEARLRCSPMKGHSHVYWYRQLPEEGLKFMVYLQKENIIDESGMPKERFSAEFPKEGPSILRIQQVVRGDSAAYFCASSPTLAREGPYNEQFFGPGTRLTVL.

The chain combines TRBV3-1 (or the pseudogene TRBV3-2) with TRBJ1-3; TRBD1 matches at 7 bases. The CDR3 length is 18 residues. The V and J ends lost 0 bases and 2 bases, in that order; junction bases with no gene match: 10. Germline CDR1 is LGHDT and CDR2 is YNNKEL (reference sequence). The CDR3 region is CASSQDPREGAAGNTIYF. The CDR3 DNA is TGTGCCAGCAGCCAAGATCCCCGGGAGGGGGCTGCTGGAAACACCATATATTTT.

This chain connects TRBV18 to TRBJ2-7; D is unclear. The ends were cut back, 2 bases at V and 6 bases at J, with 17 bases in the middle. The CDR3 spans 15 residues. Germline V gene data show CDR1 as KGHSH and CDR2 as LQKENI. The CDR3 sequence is CASSPDLRVVSEQYF. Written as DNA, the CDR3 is TGTGCCAGCTCACCAGACCTACGAGTGGTAAGCGAGCAGTACTTC.

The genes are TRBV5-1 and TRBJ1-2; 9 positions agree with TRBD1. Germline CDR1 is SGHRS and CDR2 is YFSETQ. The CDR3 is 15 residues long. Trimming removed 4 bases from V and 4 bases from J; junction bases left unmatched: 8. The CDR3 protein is CASSPGTGRGYGYTF. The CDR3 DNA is TGCGCCAGCAGCCCAGGGACAGGGAGGGGCTATGGCTACACCTTC.